This T cell receptor (beta chain) emerged from a study of cytomegalovirus exposure and HLA in healthy donors. The study's findings and limits: According to the study, 150 to 200 TCR beta chains were cytomegalovirus-associated. HLA restriction was apparent for most CMV-associated TCR beta chains in a later analysis. Beyond CMV serostatus, there was no information to go on about immune exposure.

With respect to this clone: Its antigen is not known.

Healthy bone marrow donors made up the cohort. Trimming cost V 1 base and J 6 bases, with 14 bases left between them. CDR3 length: 15 amino acids. From germline, CDR1 is SGDLS and CDR2 YYNGEE. Amplification used 60 Vbeta primers and 13 Jbeta primers. Sequenced by immunoSEQ multiplex PCR; TCRdb stores in-frame clones only, minus some. Among about 220,000 clones listed, more than 75% were seen once. This sequence joins TRBV9 and TRBJ2-1; D possibly corresponds to TRBD1 (6 bases). The sequenced sample consisted of PBMCs. This receptor was identified in a man aged 35 to 55 in good health and CMV-seropositive. CDR3 sequence (DNA): TGTGCCAGCAGCGTAAGCGCAAGCAGGGGCAATGAGCAGTTCTTC. It yields the protein CASSVSASRGNEQFF.